This T cell receptor beta chain is drawn from a study of OX40 agonist ivuxolimab in advanced cancers. Regarding the research as a whole: Ivuxolimab, which targeted the costimulatory receptor OX40 (CD134), was an agonistic, fully human IgG2 monoclonal antibody. Peripheral TCRbeta sequencing was intended to test whether TCR sequence diversity was altered and clonal T-cell expansion was caused by ivuxolimab. The paper reports the monotherapy dose-escalation portion (N of about 56 patients) of the phase I ivuxolimab trial. The dose-escalation cohort was approximately 83% male with a mean age of approximately 60 years, ranging from about 20 to 85. Intravenous ivuxolimab was administered to patients every 2 weeks at six dose levels: 0.01, 0.1, 0.3, 1.5, 3 and 10 mg/kg. Of the approximately 50 dose-escalation patients, hepatocellular carcinoma was present in some 19, melanoma in around 15, renal cell carcinoma in 9 and head and neck cancer in 9. Prior anti-PD-1, anti-PD-L1 or anti-CTLA-4 therapy was permitted, and approximately 39% of dose-escalation patients had received checkpoint inhibitors. Partial responses were achieved by three dose-escalation patients, of whom one had hepatocellular carcinoma and two had cutaneous melanoma.

CDR1 and CDR2 (SGHRS, YFSETQ) derive from the germline V gene. V is cut back by 2 bases and J by 1 base, with 8 bases in the junction unmatched. The CDR3 runs 16 amino acids, cysteine and phenylalanine included. Only CDR3 DNA is held: 48 bases, read in frame from base 1. To sequence the TCRbeta CDR3 region, genomic DNA was isolated from the sorted cells. The immunoSEQ Assay was used to sequence the TCRbeta CDR3 regions. TCRdb holds this immuneACCESS table with in-frame rearrangements only. Some clones are missing; in checked studies, unresolved V genes explain under half, and the rest has no known cause. The sample includes roughly 70,000 clones, with 65% to 90% observed a single time. The ten largest clones represent under 0.75% of the sample. Patients with autoimmune disease history or receiving systemic immunosuppression were excluded from the trial. In every dose cohort, peripheral blood was drawn for TCR sequencing at baseline, cycle 4 day 1, and cycle 7 day 1. Samples came from an open-label, multicenter, first-in-human phase I dose-escalation trial of ivuxolimab. Adults with locally advanced or metastatic head and neck squamous cell, hepatocellular, melanoma or renal cell carcinoma were enrolled in the trial. Before TCR sequencing, CD4+ and CD8+ T cells were separately sorted from peripheral blood.

There are a few counts of this clone. Its target antigen remains unknown. Within one base of it there is no much larger clone, and no base qualities were kept. Here is what the overall study found, with its caveats: In the 0.1-3.0 mg/kg groups, partial responders were among the patients with the lowest normalized peripheral clonal expansion, particularly in CD8+ T cells. Low levels of normalized T-cell clonal expansion were also seen in some patients who did not respond. At doses of 0.1 to 3.0 mg/kg, clonal expansion of both CD4+ and CD8+ blood T cells was observed from baseline to week 6. After ivuxolimab, more expanded clones were found on average in CD8+ T cells than in CD4+ T cells. The antigen specificity of the clonally expanded peripheral T cells was not determined.

The rearranged segments are TRBV5-1 and TRBJ1-1, and 7 bases in between align with TRBD1. The sequencing used CD4+ or CD8+ T cells sorted from blood, collected in a trial of the OX40 agonist ivuxolimab. This clonotype originated in an adult with an advanced solid tumor such as melanoma, head and neck, liver or kidney cancer. DNA sequence: TGCGCCAGCAGCTTCAAACTGGGACAGAAGAACACTGAAGCTTTCTTT. Translated, this gives CASSFKLGQKNTEAFF.